Sequencing of this T cell receptor beta chain was carried out in a study of blood T cell repertoires in COVID-19. Study background: The United States, Italy and Spain provided the acute and convalescent COVID-19 samples. Sources were T cells, B-cell-depleted T cells, or PBMCs; the material itself was cDNA or gDNA.

Produced via immunoSEQ multiplex PCR; TCRdb's table is partial and in-frame only. The sample lists 200,000 to 250,000 clones; 87% were seen once. The germline V gene encodes CDR1 LGHNT and CDR2 FRNRAP. CDR3 length: 13 residues. V lost 1 base and J lost 8, with 11 bases in between. Participants, roughly 18 to 100 years old, spanned fewer than 25 US areas. What was sequenced was PBMCs or T cells enriched from blood (not recorded which). The receptor comes from a woman aged 30 to 39 with acute COVID-19. This chain links TRBV12-5 with TRBJ1-1, with D possibly being TRBD1 (6 bases). CDR3 nucleotide sequence: TGTGCTAGTGGTTTGGCCCCGGACAGAGAAGCTTTCTTT. This gives the protein CASGLAPDREAFF.